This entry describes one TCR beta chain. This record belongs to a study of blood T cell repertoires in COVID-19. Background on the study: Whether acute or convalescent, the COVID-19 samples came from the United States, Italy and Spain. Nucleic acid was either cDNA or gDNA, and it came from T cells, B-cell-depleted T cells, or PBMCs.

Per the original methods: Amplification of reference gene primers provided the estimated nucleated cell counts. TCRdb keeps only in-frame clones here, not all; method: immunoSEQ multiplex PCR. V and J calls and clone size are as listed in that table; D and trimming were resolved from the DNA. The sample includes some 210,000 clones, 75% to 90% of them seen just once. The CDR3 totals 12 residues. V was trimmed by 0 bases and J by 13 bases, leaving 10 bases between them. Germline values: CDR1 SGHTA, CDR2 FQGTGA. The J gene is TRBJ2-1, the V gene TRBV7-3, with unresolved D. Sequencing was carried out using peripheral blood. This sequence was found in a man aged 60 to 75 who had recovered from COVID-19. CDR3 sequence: CASSLTSSSQFF. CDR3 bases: TGTGCCAGCAGCTTAACTAGTTCCTCTCAGTTCTTC. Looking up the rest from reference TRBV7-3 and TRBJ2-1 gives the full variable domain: GAGVSQTPSNKVTEKGKYVELRCDPISGHTALYWYRQSLGQGPEFLIYFQGTGAADDSGLPNDRFFAVRPEGSVSTLKIQRTERGDSAVYLCASSLTSSSQFFGPGTRLTVL.